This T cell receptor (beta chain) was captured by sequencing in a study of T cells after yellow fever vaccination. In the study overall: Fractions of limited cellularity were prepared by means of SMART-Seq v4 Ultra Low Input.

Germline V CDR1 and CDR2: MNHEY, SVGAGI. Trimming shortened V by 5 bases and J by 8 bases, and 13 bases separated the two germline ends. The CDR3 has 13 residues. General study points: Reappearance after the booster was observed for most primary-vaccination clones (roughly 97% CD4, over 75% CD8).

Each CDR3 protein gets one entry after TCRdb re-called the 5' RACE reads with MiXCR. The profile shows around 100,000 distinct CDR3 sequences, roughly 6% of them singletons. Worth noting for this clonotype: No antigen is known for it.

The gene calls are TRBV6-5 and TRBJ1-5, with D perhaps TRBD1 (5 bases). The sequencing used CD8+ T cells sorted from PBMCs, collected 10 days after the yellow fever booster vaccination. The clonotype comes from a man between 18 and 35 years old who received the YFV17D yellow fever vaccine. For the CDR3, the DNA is TGTGCCAGCAGTGACAACCCGGGGGAGCCCCAGCATTTT. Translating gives CASSDNPGEPQHF.